Following are 18 T cell receptor beta chains from one sample sequenced in a study of human T cells and chemical hapten exposure. Time point reported: patch test 2, 6 weeks after DPC sensitization. As to treatment: therapeutic diphenylcyclopropenone sensitization with weekly scalp DPC. Via MiXCR, TCRdb re-called the RACE reads, giving one row per CDR3 protein. Among approximately 97,000 distinct CDR3 sequences listed, roughly an eighth were seen once. Sequencing was performed on whole blood, taken in connection with sensitization to the hapten diphenylcyclopropenone (DPC). Receptors were obtained from a woman aged 40 to 49 with alopecia areata. Some clones in this sample may be carry-over from other donors' samples.

Many counts were recorded for this clonotype. The genes are TRBV27 and TRBJ2-3, with 9 bases fitting TRBD1. Germline V gene lookup returns CDR1 MNHEY and CDR2 SMNVEV (reference sequence). The CDR3 consists of 16 residues. J gave up 5 bases and V 6 bases, and 12 bases lay outside the gene matches. The CDR3 DNA follows: TGTGCCAGCAGGCCACATACAGGGGGCGGTCAAGATACGCAGTATTTT. This gives the protein CASRPHTGGGQDTQYF.

This clonotype was seen at least ten times. The chain combines TRBV18 with TRBJ2-2, with D maybe TRBD1 (6 bases). CDR1 and CDR2 from the germline V gene are KGHSH and LQKENI. With 6 bases removed from V and 5 bases from J, the gap between germline ends came to 13 bases. CDR3 length: 14 amino acids. CDR3 in amino acids: CASSQDRVTGELFF. CDR3 bases: TGTGCCAGCTCCCAGGACAGAGTTACCGGGGAGCTGTTTTTT.

Only a few counts were recorded for this clonotype. V is TRBV6-2 or TRBV6-3 and J is TRBJ2-5, with D hard to call. The V and J ends lost 2 bases and 0 bases respectively, with 10 bases between them. This CDR3 is 15 amino acids long. The germline CDR1 and CDR2 sequences are MNHEY and SVGEGT. CDR3 loop: CASSYVRADQETQYF. The CDR3 DNA follows: TGTGCCAGCAGTTACGTCCGGGCAGACCAAGAGACCCAGTACTTC.

This clonotype was recorded at least ten times. The chain links TRBV19 to TRBJ2-4, with a possible D match to TRBD1 (6 bases). The length of the CDR3 is 15 residues. Germline assignment: CDR1 LNHDA and CDR2 SQIVND (reference sequence). Trimming took off 6 bases at V and 1 base at J, with 13 bases between the two ends. CDR3 in DNA: TGTGCCAGTAGCCCACAGGGATCCGCCAAAAACATTCAGTACTTC. Translation gives CASSPQGSAKNIQYF.

This clonotype occurred a few times. The gene calls are TRBV21-1 and TRBJ1-2; the table's TRBD1 call for D was not verified on the DNA. TRBV21-1 is given as a pseudogene. The CDR3 has 18 amino acids. The CDR3 sequence is CASSKAWALGQARRGYTF. DNA of the CDR3: TGTGCCAGCAGCAAAGCTTGGGCTTTGGGACAGGCTCGACGGGGCTACACCTTC.

The table lists this clonotype with a few counts. The chain is built from TRBV15 and TRBJ2-7; 11 positions agree with TRBD2. J was trimmed by 3 bases and V by 6 bases; bases with no gene match: 4. Looked up from germline, CDR1 is LNHNV and CDR2 is YYDKDF (reference sequence). The CDR3 extends over 14 amino acids. CDR3 residues: CATSGGLADYEQYF. The CDR3 DNA is TGTGCCACCAGTGGGGGACTAGCGGACTACGAGCAGTACTTC.

The chain recombines TRBV5-1 with TRBJ2-7, with D uncertain. Germline-derived CDR1 and CDR2 are SGHRS and YFSETQ. Trimming shortened V by 3 bases and J by 3 bases, and 7 bases separated the two germline ends. The CDR3 has 12 amino acids. CDR3 nucleotide sequence: TGCGCCAGCAGCTCGACCAACTACGAGCAGTACTTC. Translation: CASSSTNYEQYF.

This clonotype turned up a few times. V usage is TRBV5-4 and J usage is TRBJ1-6, with 8 nucleotides matching TRBD1. The germline gives CDR1 SGHNT, CDR2 YYREEE (reference sequence). The junction had 8 bases not matched to a gene; V was cut back by 4 bases and J by 8 bases. The CDR3 has 15 amino acids. CDR3 bases: TGTGCCAGCAGCCCATCAGGGGGCGTTGATTCACCCCTCCACTTT. Its translation is CASSPSGGVDSPLHF. The full variable domain, in which reference TRBV5-4 and TRBJ1-6 provide the parts outside the CDR3, is ETGVTQSPTHLIKTRGQQVTLRCSSQSGHNTVSWYQQALGQGPQFIFQYYREEENGRGNFPPRFSGLQFPNYSSELNVNALELDDSALYLCASSPSGGVDSPLHFGNGTRLTVT.

This clonotype has at least ten counts. This chain connects TRBV30 to TRBJ2-1; the D gene is possibly TRBD1 (5 bases). Germline-derived CDR1 and CDR2 are GTSNPN and SVGIG (reference sequence). Trimming shortened V by 1 base and J by 8 bases, and 18 bases separated the two germline ends. This CDR3 contains 15 residues. This CDR3 is CAWSGAYRSIHEQFF. Written as DNA, the CDR3 is TGTGCCTGGAGTGGGGCGTACAGGTCGATCCATGAGCAGTTCTTC.

The sample holds a few counts of this clonotype. V gene TRBV11-2 combines with J gene TRBJ2-1; 7 nucleotides align to TRBD1. The germline CDR1 and CDR2 sequences are SGHAT and FQNNGV. V lost 3 bases, J lost 9 bases, and 5 bases stayed unmatched. The CDR3 totals 13 residues. In nucleotides, the CDR3 is TGTGCCAGCAGCTTCGAGGCAGGGGGTGAGCAGTTCTTC. This gives the protein CASSFEAGGEQFF. The full variable domain, completed using reference TRBV11-2 and TRBJ2-1, is EAGVAQSPRYKIIEKRQSVAFWCNPISGHATLYWYQQILGQGPKLLIQFQNNGVVDDSQLPKDRFSAERLKGVDSTLKIQPAKLEDSAVYLCASSFEAGGEQFFGPGTRLTVL.

The chain couples TRBV27 to TRBJ2-7; D may match TRBD1 or TRBD2 (5 bases each). This CDR3 has 15 residues. Germline V gene data show CDR1 as MNHEY and CDR2 as SMNVEV (reference sequence). The ends were cut back, 3 bases at V and 5 bases at J, with 17 bases in the middle. For the CDR3, the DNA is TGTGCCAGCAGTTTGGTCACAGGCGGGTCCCACGAGCAGTACTTC. As protein: CASSLVTGGSHEQYF.

As regards this clonotype: Being one base from a much bigger clone, this may be a read error. The gene calls are TRBV5-1 and TRBJ1-1; D gene unclear. The CDR3 has 15 amino acids. The germline V gene has CDR1 SGHRS and CDR2 YFSETQ. CDR3 in amino acids: CASSLASGPTTVAFF. The CDR3 DNA sequence: TGCGCCAGCAGCTTGGCGTCCGGGCCGACCACTGTAGCTTTCTTT.

This clonotype has only a few counts. V usage is TRBV7-2 and J usage is TRBJ2-7; D possibly corresponds to TRBD2 (6 bases). CDR3 length: 15 residues. Trimming took off 1 base at V and 6 bases at J, with 16 bases between the two ends. Germline V CDR1 and CDR2: SGHTA, FQGNSA. The CDR3 DNA follows: TGTGCCAGCAGCTTAGGGGCGGGGTCGAGAGTCGAGCAGTACTTC. Amino acids: CASSLGAGSRVEQYF.

This clonotype was counted only a few times. V and J are TRBV5-1 and TRBJ2-3, with D tentatively TRBD2 (6 bases). There are 16 residues in the CDR3. Germline CDR1 SGHRS, CDR2 YFSETQ. Trimming removed 0 bases from V and 2 bases from J, with 13 bases in between. CDR3 residues: CASSLVGAGNTDTQYF. CDR3 coding DNA: TGCGCCAGCAGCTTGGTCGGCGCGGGGAACACAGATACGCAGTATTTT.

This clonotype appeared a few times. The chain combines TRBV6-1 with TRBJ2-7; D possibly corresponds to TRBD2 (6 bases). The CDR3 totals 17 residues. Germline CDR1 and CDR2: MNHNS and SASEGT. V dropped 2 bases and J dropped 1 base, with 18 bases sitting between them. The CDR3 bases are TGTGCCAGCAGTGAACTTTGGCCCAACGGGGGATCCTACGAGCAGTACTTC. Protein sequence: CASSELWPNGGSYEQYF.

In its sample, this clonotype was seen many times. One junction end disagrees with the germline gene, perhaps due to a read error. The chain employs TRBV20-1 and TRBJ1-4, with D possibly TRBD1 on 5 matching bases. The CDR3 is 15 residues long. The V gene's germline CDR1 is DFQATT and CDR2 SNEGSKA (reference sequence). CDR3 sequence: CSAIAGAVGNEKLLF. The CDR3 nucleotides are TGCAGTGCCATCGCCGGGGCAGTGGGAAATGAAAAACTGCTTTTT.

This clonotype was recorded many times. Written as DNA, the CDR3 is TGCAGCGTTGTACAGGGTGAAATGTATGAGCAGTTCTTC. Residues: CSVVQGEMYEQFF. The genes are TRBV29-1 and TRBJ2-1; maybe TRBD1 (6 bases). This CDR3 has 13 residues. Germline V gene sequence: CDR1 SQVTM, CDR2 ANQGSEA. V dropped 4 bases and J dropped 8 bases, with 15 bases sitting between them.

This clonotype was recorded many times. The chain joins TRBV5-6 to TRBJ1-5; 7 positions agree with TRBD1. The CDR3 runs to 15 residues. Losses at the gene ends were 1 base for V and 7 bases for J; bases not matched to a gene: 8. In germline, CDR1 is SGHDT, CDR2 YYEEEE. The chain's CDR3 is CASSLKATGDQPQHF. The CDR3 nucleotides read TGTGCCAGCAGCTTGAAGGCAACAGGGGACCAGCCCCAGCATTTT.